These T cell receptor beta chains were read from a single sample in a study of T cells in localized non-small cell lung cancer. Using immunoSEQ multiplex PCR, the repertoire was profiled, and TCRdb retains in-frame clones only, with some absent. The profile shows tens of thousands of clones, roughly 89% of them singletons. Sequencing was performed on peripheral blood, taken before any cancer treatment. The origin of the receptors is a male donor at least 60 years old with stage III squamous cell lung carcinoma. Each CDR3 is given without its conserved first and last residue.

v_call,j_call,cdr3_aa
TRBV7-2,TRBJ1-1,ASSLSHVDTEAF
TRBV7-9,TRBJ2-5,ASSSSLAGLEETQY
TRBV19,TRBJ2-7,ASSTSGINYEQY
TRBV7-9,TRBJ2-1,ASSLSRGPSYNEQF
TRBV29-1,TRBJ1-1,SVAMGQLNTEAF
TRBV9,TRBJ2-5,ASSLLGERQETQY
TRBV18,TRBJ2-3,ASSPLEDRVLDTQY
TRBV30,TRBJ2-7,AWSASYEQY
TRBV7-2,TRBJ1-6,ASSLGGRTPLH
TRBV5-1,TRBJ2-5,ASSLSGQLQETQY
TRBV29-1,TRBJ2-7,SAVGGAPLGEQY
TRBV12-5,TRBJ2-1,ASGLAAGTGANEQF
TRBV6-6,TRBJ1-2,ASSLMDLPTA
TRBV18,TRBJ1-1,ASSPRGPQNTEAF
TRBV28,TRBJ1-5,ASKDGDRGRQPQH
TRBV14,TRBJ1-1,ASSPKWGAMNTEAF
TRBV29-1,TRBJ2-2,SVSRGIGTGELF
TRBV15,TRBJ2-5,ATSRDRQLQETQY
TRBV7-2,TRBJ2-1,ASSLLRGHEQF
TRBV19,TRBJ2-2,ASKRSGELF
TRBV6-4,TRBJ1-4,ASSDLGQGMGTNEKLF